This T cell receptor (beta chain) was sequenced for a study of cytomegalovirus exposure and HLA in healthy donors. Trimming removed 3 bases at V and 0 bases at J, with 9 bases between. CDR1 is SGHTS, CDR2 YDEGEE, per germline. There are 14 residues in the CDR3. The PCR made use of 60 Vbeta and 13 Jbeta primers. Per the original methods: Unique TCR beta chains totaled roughly 81 million in a later count, with roughly 10 million of them shared. Method: immunoSEQ multiplex PCR; TCRdb's copy keeps in-frame clones and lacks some. Clone size and V and J calls were adopted from that table, with D and trimming inferred from the DNA. Here the sample spans around 150,000 clones, roughly 64% being singletons. This clone has a handful of counts.

The source of this sequence is a woman aged 30 to 39 in good health and CMV-seropositive. The chain couples TRBV5-8 to TRBJ1-2; D remains unclear. What was sequenced was PBMCs. The CDR3 loop is CASSYYTTNYGYTF. CDR3 nucleotide sequence: TGTGCCAGCAGCTATTATACTACTAACTATGGCTACACCTTC.